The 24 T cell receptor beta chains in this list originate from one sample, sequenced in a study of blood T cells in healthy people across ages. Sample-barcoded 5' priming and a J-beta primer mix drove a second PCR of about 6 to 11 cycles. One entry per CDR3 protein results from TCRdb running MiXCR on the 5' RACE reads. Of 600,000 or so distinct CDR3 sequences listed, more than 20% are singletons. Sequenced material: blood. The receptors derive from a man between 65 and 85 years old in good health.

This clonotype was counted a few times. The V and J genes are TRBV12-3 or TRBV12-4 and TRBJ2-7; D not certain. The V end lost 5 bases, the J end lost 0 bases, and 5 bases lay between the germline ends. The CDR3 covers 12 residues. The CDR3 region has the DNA TGTGCCAGCAGTATAAGCTCCTACGAGCAGTACTTC. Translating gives CASSISSYEQYF.

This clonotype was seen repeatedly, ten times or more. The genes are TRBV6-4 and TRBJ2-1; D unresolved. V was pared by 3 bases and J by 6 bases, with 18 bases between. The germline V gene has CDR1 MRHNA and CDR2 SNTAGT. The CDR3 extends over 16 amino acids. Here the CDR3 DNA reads TGTGCCAGCAGTGATCCCCGTCGGAGAAGTTGCAATGAGCAGTTCTTC. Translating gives CASSDPRRRSCNEQFF.

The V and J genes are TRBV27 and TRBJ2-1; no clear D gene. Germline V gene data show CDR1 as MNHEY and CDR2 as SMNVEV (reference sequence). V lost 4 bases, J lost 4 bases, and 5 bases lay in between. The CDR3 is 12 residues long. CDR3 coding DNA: TGTGCCAGCAGTTCTATGTACAATGAGCAGTTCTTC. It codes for CASSSMYNEQFF.

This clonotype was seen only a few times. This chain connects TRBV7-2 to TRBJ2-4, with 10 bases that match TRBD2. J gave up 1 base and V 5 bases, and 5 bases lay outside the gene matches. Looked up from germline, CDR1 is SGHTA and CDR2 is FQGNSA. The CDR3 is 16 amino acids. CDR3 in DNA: TGTGCCAGCAGCGTTATTAGCGGGAGGGCCAAAAACATTCAGTACTTC. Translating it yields CASSVISGRAKNIQYF.

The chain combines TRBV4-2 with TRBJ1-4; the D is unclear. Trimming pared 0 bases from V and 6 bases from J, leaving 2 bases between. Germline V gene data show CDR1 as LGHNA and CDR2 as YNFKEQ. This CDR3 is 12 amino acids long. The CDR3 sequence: CASSQDDEKLFF. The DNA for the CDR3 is TGTGCCAGCAGCCAAGATGATGAAAAACTGTTTTTT.

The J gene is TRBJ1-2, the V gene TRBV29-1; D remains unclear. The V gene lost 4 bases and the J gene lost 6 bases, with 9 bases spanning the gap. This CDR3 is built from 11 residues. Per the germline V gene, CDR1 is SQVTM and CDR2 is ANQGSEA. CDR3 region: CSVAKLNGYTF. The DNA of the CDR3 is TGCAGCGTTGCTAAGCTGAATGGCTACACCTTC.

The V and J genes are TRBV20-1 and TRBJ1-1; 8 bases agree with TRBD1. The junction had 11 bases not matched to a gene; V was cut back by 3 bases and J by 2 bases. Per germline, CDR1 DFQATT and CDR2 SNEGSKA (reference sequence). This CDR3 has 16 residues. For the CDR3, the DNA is TGCAGTGCTAGGCCCACACCGGGACAGGAAAACACTGAAGCTTTCTTT. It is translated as CSARPTPGQENTEAFF.

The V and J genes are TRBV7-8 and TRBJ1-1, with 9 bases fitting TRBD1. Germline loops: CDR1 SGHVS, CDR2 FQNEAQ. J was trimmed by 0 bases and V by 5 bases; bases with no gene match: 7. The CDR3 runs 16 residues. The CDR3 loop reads CASSLRTGVMNTEAFF. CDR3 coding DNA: TGTGCCAGCAGCCTCCGGACAGGGGTTATGAACACTGAAGCTTTCTTT.

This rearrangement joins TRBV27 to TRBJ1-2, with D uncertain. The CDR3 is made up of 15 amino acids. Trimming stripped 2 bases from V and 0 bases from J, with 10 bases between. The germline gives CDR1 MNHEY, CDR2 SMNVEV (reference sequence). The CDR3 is CASSLKFGPNYGYTF. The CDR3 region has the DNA TGTGCCAGCAGTTTAAAATTTGGCCCTAACTATGGCTACACCTTC.

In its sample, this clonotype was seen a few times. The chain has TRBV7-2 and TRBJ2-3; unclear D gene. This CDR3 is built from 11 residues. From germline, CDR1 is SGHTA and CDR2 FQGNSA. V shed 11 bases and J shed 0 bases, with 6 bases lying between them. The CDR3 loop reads CAARSTDTQYF. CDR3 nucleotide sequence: TGTGCCGCCAGGAGCACAGATACGCAGTATTTT.

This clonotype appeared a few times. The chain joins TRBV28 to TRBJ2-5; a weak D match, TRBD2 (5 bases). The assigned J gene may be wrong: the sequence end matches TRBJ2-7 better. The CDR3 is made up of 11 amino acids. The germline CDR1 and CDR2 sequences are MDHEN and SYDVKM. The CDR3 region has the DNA TGTGCCAGCAAGAGGGACTACGAGCAGTACTTC. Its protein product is CASKRDYEQYF.

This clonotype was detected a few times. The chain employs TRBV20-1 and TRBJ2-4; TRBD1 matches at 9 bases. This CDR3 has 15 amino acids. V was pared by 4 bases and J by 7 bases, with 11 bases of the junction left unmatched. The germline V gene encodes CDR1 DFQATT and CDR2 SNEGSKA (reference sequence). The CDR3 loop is CSATPGQGVVNIQYF. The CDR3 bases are TGCAGTGCTACCCCGGGACAGGGAGTCGTGAACATTCAGTACTTC.

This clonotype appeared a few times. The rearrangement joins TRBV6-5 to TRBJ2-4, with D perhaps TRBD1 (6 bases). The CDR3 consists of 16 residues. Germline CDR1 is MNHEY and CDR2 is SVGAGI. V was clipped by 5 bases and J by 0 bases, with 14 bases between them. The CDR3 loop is CASSQDRILAKNIQYF. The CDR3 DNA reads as TGTGCCAGCAGTCAGGACAGAATTCTAGCCAAAAACATTCAGTACTTC.

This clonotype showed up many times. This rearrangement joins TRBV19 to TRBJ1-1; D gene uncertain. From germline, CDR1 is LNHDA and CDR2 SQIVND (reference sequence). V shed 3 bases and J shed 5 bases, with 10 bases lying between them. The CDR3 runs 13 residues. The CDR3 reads CASSINPVTEAFF. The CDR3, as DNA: TGTGCCAGTAGTATTAATCCGGTAACTGAAGCTTTCTTT.

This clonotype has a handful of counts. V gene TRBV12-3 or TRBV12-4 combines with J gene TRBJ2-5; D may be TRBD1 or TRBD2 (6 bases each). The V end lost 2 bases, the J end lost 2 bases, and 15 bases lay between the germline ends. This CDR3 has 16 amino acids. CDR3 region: CASSLFGGTPQETQYF. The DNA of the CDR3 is TGTGCCAGCAGTTTATTTGGCGGGACACCACAAGAGACCCAGTACTTC.

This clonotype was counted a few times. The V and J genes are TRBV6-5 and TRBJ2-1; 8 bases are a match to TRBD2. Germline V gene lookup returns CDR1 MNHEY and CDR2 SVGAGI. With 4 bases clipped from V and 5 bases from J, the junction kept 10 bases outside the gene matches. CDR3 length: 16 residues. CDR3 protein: CASSSEAGARNNEQFF. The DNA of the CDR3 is TGTGCCAGCAGTTCCGAAGCGGGAGCGAGGAACAATGAGCAGTTCTTC.

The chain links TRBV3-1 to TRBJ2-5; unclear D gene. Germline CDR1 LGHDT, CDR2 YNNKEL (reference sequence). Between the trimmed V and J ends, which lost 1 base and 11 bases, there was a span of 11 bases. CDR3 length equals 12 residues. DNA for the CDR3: TGTGCCAGCAGCCAAGTTTCGAGTGAGCAGTACTTC. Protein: CASSQVSSEQYF.

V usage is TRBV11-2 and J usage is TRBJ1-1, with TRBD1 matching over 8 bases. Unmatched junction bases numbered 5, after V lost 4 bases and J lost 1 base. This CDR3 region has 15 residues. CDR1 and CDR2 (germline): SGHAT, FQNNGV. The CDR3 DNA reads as TGTGCCAGCAGCTCGCGGACAGGGCAGAACACTGAAGCTTTCTTT. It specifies CASSSRTGQNTEAFF.

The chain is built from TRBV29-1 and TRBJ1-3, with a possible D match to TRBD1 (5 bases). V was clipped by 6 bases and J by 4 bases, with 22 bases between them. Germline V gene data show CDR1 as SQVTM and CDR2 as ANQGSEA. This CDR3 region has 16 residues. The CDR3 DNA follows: TGCAGCGTCGCAAACATGGACAACTCTGTGGGAAACACCATATATTTT. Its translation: CSVANMDNSVGNTIYF.

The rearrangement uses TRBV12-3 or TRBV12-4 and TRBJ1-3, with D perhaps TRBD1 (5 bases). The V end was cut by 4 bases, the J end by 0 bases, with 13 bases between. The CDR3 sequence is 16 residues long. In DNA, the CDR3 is TGTGCCAGCAGTTACGGGACTGGGAGCTCTGGAAACACCATATATTTT. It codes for CASSYGTGSSGNTIYF.

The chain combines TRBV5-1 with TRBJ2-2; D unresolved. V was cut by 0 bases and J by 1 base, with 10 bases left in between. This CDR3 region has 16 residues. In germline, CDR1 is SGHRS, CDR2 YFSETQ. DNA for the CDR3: TGCGCCAGCAGCTTGGCGGCAGGAGTGAACACCGGGGAGCTGTTTTTT. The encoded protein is CASSLAAGVNTGELFF.

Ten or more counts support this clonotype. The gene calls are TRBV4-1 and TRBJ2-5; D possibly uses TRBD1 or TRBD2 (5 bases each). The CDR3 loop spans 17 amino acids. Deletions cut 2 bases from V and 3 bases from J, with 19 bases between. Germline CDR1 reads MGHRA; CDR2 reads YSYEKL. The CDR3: CASSQPRVGVREETQYF. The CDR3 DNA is TGCGCCAGCAGCCAACCACGCGTGGGGGTCAGAGAAGAGACCCAGTACTTC.

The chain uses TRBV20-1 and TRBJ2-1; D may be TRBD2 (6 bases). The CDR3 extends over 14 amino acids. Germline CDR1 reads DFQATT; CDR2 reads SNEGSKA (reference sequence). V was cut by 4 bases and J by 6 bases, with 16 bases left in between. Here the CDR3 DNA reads TGCAGTGCTACCCGGGGGAACGGGAGCAATGAGCAGTTCTTC. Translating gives CSATRGNGSNEQFF.

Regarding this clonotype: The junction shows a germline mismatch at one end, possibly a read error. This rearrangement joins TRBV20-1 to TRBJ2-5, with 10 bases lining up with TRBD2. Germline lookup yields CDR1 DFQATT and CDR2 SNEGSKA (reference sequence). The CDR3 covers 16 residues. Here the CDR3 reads CSARPPLAGRDNEQSF. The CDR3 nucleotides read TGCAGTGCTAGACCCCCACTAGCGGGAAGGGACAATGAGCAGTCCTTC.